The sequence of this T cell receptor (beta chain) was determined in a study of control samples from healthy donors and cancer patients. In regard to this clone: The same CDR3 also results from other DNA sequences found in this sample.

CDR1 and CDR2 (germline): GTSNPN, SVGIG (reference sequence). Trimming cost V 2 bases and J 2 bases; bases outside gene matches: 5. CDR3 length equals 14 residues. The method was immunoSEQ multiplex PCR; TCRdb's version includes in-frame clones alone and lacks a portion of them. The table has fewer than 85,000 clones, roughly 89% seen once. The specimen sequenced was blood. The gene calls are TRBV30 and TRBJ1-2; 7 nucleotides match TRBD1. The receptor's source is a man aged 25 to 40 in good health. CDR3 amino acids: CAWSTGVRNYGYTF. CDR3 nucleotide sequence: TGTGCCTGGAGTACAGGGGTCCGAAACTATGGCTACACCTTC.